The 22 T cell receptor beta chains presented below share a single source sample, sequenced in a study of CD8 T cells in Susac syndrome. Random hexamers were used to reverse transcribe an amount of roughly 0.5 to 1 ug RNA. TCRdb passed the immunoSEQ multiplex PCR reads through MiXCR, listing each CDR3 protein once. Seen here are about 90,000 distinct CDR3 sequences, approximately 96% observed once, and the top ten hold 0.55% to 0.75%. The specimen sequenced was CD8+ T cells from PBMCs. The origin of the receptors is a human donor with Susac syndrome.

V usage is TRBV27 and J usage is TRBJ1-1; 8 bases agree with TRBD1. With 7 bases clipped from V and 4 bases from J, the junction kept 5 bases outside the gene matches. This CDR3 spans 13 amino acids. The germline gives CDR1 MNHEY, CDR2 SMNVEV (reference sequence). Here the CDR3 DNA reads TGTGCCAGCACGACAGGGGCGGGCACTGAAGCTTTCTTT. This translates into CASTTGAGTEAFF.

Points on this clonotype: Compared with germline, one end of the junction differs, possibly owing to a read error. This rearrangement joins TRBV9 to TRBJ2-5, with D maybe TRBD2 (5 bases). CDR3 length equals 14 residues. Germline CDR1 SGDLS, CDR2 YYNGEE. The CDR3 here is CARSVGSGEETQYF. CDR3 nucleotides: TGTGCCCGCAGCGTAGGGTCCGGGGAAGAGACCCAGTACTTC.

For the CDR3, the DNA is TGCAGCGTTGAAGCACGCTATGGCTACACCTTC. The encoded protein is CSVEARYGYTF. V is TRBV29-1 and J is TRBJ1-2; D is undetermined. The CDR3 runs to 11 residues. Germline V gene lookup returns CDR1 SQVTM and CDR2 ANQGSEA. Trimming shortened V by 1 base and J by 4 bases, and 4 bases separated the two germline ends.

The chain is built from TRBV19 and TRBJ1-5; D is undetermined. The V gene lost 9 bases and the J gene lost 6 bases, with 21 bases spanning the gap. CDR3 length: 15 residues. CDR1 LNHDA and CDR2 SQIVND come from the germline V gene (reference sequence). The CDR3: CASHVALGPPQPQHF. CDR3 DNA sequence: TGTGCCAGCCATGTGGCCCTCGGCCCCCCTCAGCCCCAGCATTTT.

The chain couples TRBV20-1 to TRBJ2-7; either TRBD1 or TRBD2 may supply D (5 bases each). This CDR3 region has 13 residues. Trimming shortened V by 0 bases and J by 5 bases, and 11 bases separated the two germline ends. The germline V gene encodes CDR1 DFQATT and CDR2 SNEGSKA (reference sequence). The CDR3 DNA reads as TGCAGTGCTAGAGATGCAGGGACCCACGAGCAGTACTTC. It specifies CSARDAGTHEQYF.

The chain carries TRBV7-3 and TRBJ2-6, with D unclear. Trimming cost V 2 bases and J 0 bases, with 11 bases left between them. Germline V lookup: CDR1 SGHTA, CDR2 FQGTGA. CDR3 size: 17 residues. Written as DNA, the CDR3 is TGTGCCAGCAGCTTACCGGGCCTGAGCTCTGGGGCCAACGTCCTGACTTTC. Protein: CASSLPGLSSGANVLTF.

The J gene is TRBJ2-6, the V gene TRBV7-6, with TRBD2 identical over 11 bases. V lost 4 bases and J lost 1; bases outside the gene matches: 3. The CDR3 covers 17 residues. CDR1 is SGHVS and CDR2 is FNYEAQ in the germline V gene. CDR3 in amino acids: CASSSLAGGSGANVLTF. The CDR3 DNA sequence: TGTGCCAGCAGCTCGCTAGCGGGGGGTTCTGGGGCCAACGTCCTGACTTTC.

The J gene is TRBJ1-1, the V gene TRBV19; a possible D gene is TRBD1 (6 bases). The CDR3 sequence is 14 residues long. V was trimmed by 6 bases and J by 1 base, leaving 12 bases between them. CDR1 is LNHDA, CDR2 SQIVND, per germline (reference sequence). The CDR3 DNA is TGTGCCAGTAGCGGGGGGGCGGGGAACACTGAAGCTTTCTTT. It is translated as CASSGGAGNTEAFF.

The rearrangement links TRBV9 to TRBJ2-3, with D perhaps TRBD2 (5 bases). The length of the CDR3 is 14 residues. With 4 bases removed from V and 3 bases from J, the gap between germline ends came to 12 bases. The germline V gene encodes CDR1 SGDLS and CDR2 YYNGEE. CDR3 sequence (DNA): TGTGCCAGCAGCCCCGGGATTCAGACAGATACGCAGTATTTT. This codes for CASSPGIQTDTQYF.

This chain uses TRBV5-4 with TRBJ2-3; TRBD1 agrees at 8 bases. Trimming cost V 2 bases and J 1 base; bases outside gene matches: 3. CDR1 and CDR2 from the germline V gene are SGHNT and YYREEE (reference sequence). The CDR3 spans 15 residues. The CDR3 spells CASSFLGQGTDTQYF. DNA of the CDR3: TGTGCCAGCAGCTTTCTGGGACAGGGCACAGATACGCAGTATTTT.

J is TRBJ2-3 and V is TRBV14; the match to TRBD2 covers 8 bases. The germline V gene has CDR1 SGHDN and CDR2 FVKESK. The J segment lost 4 bases and the V segment lost 4 bases, leaving 4 bases of the junction unmatched. The CDR3 length is 14 residues. The CDR3 region is CASSPGLGADTQYF. The DNA for the CDR3 is TGTGCCAGCAGCCCGGGACTAGGTGCAGATACGCAGTATTTT.

CDR3 sequence (DNA): TGTGCCAGCAGCCCCCGCACTTGGGAAGCGAACACCATATATTTT. Amino acids: CASSPRTWEANTIYF. The rearrangement links TRBV7-2 to TRBJ1-3, with D unclear. The CDR3 extends over 15 amino acids. Trimming pared 5 bases from V and 7 bases from J, leaving 18 bases between. The V gene's germline CDR1 is SGHTA and CDR2 FQGNSA.

The CDR3 DNA follows: TGTGCCAGCAGCCAGCAGGGGGTCGGCACAGATACGCAGTATTTT. It specifies CASSQQGVGTDTQYF. V is TRBV5-4 and J is TRBJ2-3; TRBD1 matches at 7 bases. CDR1 is SGHNT, CDR2 YYREEE, per germline (reference sequence). CDR3 length: 15 amino acids. Unmatched junction bases numbered 6, after V lost 4 bases and J lost 1 base.

The chain employs TRBV7-6 and TRBJ2-7; D tentatively fits TRBD1 or TRBD2 (5 bases each). V lost 3 bases and J 3 bases, leaving 12 bases between the germline ends. CDR3 length: 14 amino acids. The germline V gene encodes CDR1 SGHVS and CDR2 FNYEAQ. CDR3 amino acids: CASSLGEDSYEQYF. CDR3 bases: TGTGCCAGCAGCTTGGGGGAAGACAGCTACGAGCAGTACTTC.

V is TRBV12-5 and J is TRBJ2-1; D is possibly TRBD1 (5 bases). Trimming removed 9 bases at V and 6 bases at J, with 9 bases between. CDR3 length equals 11 residues. Germline V lookup: CDR1 LGHNT, CDR2 FRNRAP. CDR3: CASQGFNEQFF. CDR3 sequence (DNA): TGTGCTAGCCAGGGTTTCAATGAGCAGTTCTTC. Complete variable domain (other parts from reference TRBV12-5 and TRBJ2-1): DARVTQTPRHKVTEMGQEVTMRCQPILGHNTVFWYRQTMMQGLELLAYFRNRAPLDDSGMPKDRFSAEMPDATLATLKIQPSEPRDSAVYFCASQGFNEQFFGPGTRLTVL.

This clonotype has only one observation. The V gene is TRBV2, the J gene TRBJ2-3; D is possibly TRBD2 (6 bases). Trimming stripped 3 bases from V and 1 base from J, with 8 bases between. CDR1 is SNHLY and CDR2 is FYNNEI in the germline V gene. This CDR3 has 14 residues. The DNA of the CDR3 is TGTGCCAGCAGTGACCTAGCGCGCACAGATACGCAGTATTTT. This gives the protein CASSDLARTDTQYF.

This sequence joins TRBV18 and TRBJ1-1, with a weak D call TRBD1 (6 bases). CDR1 KGHSH and CDR2 LQKENI come from the germline V gene. This CDR3 contains 15 residues. V gave up 5 bases and J gave up 6 bases, with 19 bases separating them. The CDR3 loop is CASSRTANLPSEAFF. The CDR3 DNA sequence: TGTGCCAGCTCAAGGACAGCCAACCTTCCGTCTGAAGCTTTCTTT.

This sequence joins TRBV15 and TRBJ1-2; perhaps TRBD1 as D (5 bases). CDR1 LNHNV and CDR2 YYDKDF come from the germline V gene (reference sequence). This CDR3 has 13 residues. The ends were cut back, 8 bases at V and 6 bases at J, with 16 bases in the middle. CDR3 amino acids: CATRGGGVDGYTF. The CDR3 nucleotides are TGTGCCACCCGCGGGGGGGGTGTGGATGGCTACACCTTC.

The chain uses TRBV7-2 and TRBJ2-7; D is ambiguous. Germline loops: CDR1 SGHTA, CDR2 FQGNSA. The CDR3 is made up of 14 amino acids. Trimming pared 1 base from V and 3 bases from J, leaving 10 bases between. The CDR3 spells CASSLGRVDYEQYF. As DNA, the CDR3 is TGTGCCAGCAGCTTAGGTCGCGTGGACTACGAGCAGTACTTC.

The V gene is TRBV20-1, the J gene TRBJ2-5, with 8 bases aligning to TRBD1. Germline assignment: CDR1 DFQATT and CDR2 SNEGSKA (reference sequence). The V gene end was trimmed by 6 bases and the J gene end by 4 bases; junction bases not matched to a gene: 10. The CDR3 has 14 amino acids. The CDR3 loop is CSATDQGAGETQYF. The CDR3 nucleotides read TGCAGTGCAACAGACCAGGGGGCCGGAGAGACCCAGTACTTC.

The J gene is TRBJ2-7, the V gene TRBV29-1, with D hard to call. CDR1 SQVTM and CDR2 ANQGSEA come from the germline V gene. This CDR3 contains 12 residues. V was cut by 4 bases and J by 0 bases, with 7 bases left in between. This CDR3 is CSVALSSYEQYF. In nucleotides, the CDR3 is TGCAGCGTTGCCCTGAGCTCCTACGAGCAGTACTTC.

This chain joins TRBV27 and TRBJ1-1; D unclear. Between the trimmed V and J ends, which lost 9 bases and 0 bases, there was a span of 8 bases. Germline CDR1 MNHEY, CDR2 SMNVEV (reference sequence). CDR3 length: 12 amino acids. The CDR3 nucleotides read TGTGCCAGTGTATCGATGAACACTGAAGCTTTCTTT. Translating gives CASVSMNTEAFF.